Below, 2 T cell receptor beta chains from the same sample are listed, as sequenced in a study of cytomegalovirus exposure and HLA in healthy donors. The study ran its PCR with 60 Vbeta and 13 Jbeta primers. Using immunoSEQ multiplex PCR, the repertoire was profiled, and TCRdb retains in-frame clones only, with some absent. The sample lists about 130,000 clones; roughly four fifths were seen once. The material sequenced was PBMCs. Every receptor here comes from a woman in her thirties or forties in good health and CMV-seropositive.

This sequence joins TRBV28 and TRBJ2-1; 16 bases match TRBD2. Germline CDR1 MDHEN, CDR2 SYDVKM. The V gene end was trimmed by 3 bases and the J gene end by 15 bases; junction bases not matched to a gene: 8. The CDR3 has 15 amino acids. The CDR3 sequence is CASSFVGLAGGPGFF. The CDR3 DNA reads TGTGCCAGCAGTTTTGTGGGACTAGCGGGAGGGCCCGGGTTCTTC.

In regard to this clone: Germline and junction disagree at one end, which may indicate a read error. The chain uses TRBV7-7 and TRBJ2-5, with TRBD2 as a possible D gene (5 bases). Germline V gene lookup returns CDR1 SSHAT and CDR2 FNYEAQ (reference sequence). There are 12 residues in the CDR3. The CDR3 DNA reads as TGTGCTAGCAGCCCTGCGGGAGAGACCCAGTACTTC. It specifies CASSPAGETQYF.